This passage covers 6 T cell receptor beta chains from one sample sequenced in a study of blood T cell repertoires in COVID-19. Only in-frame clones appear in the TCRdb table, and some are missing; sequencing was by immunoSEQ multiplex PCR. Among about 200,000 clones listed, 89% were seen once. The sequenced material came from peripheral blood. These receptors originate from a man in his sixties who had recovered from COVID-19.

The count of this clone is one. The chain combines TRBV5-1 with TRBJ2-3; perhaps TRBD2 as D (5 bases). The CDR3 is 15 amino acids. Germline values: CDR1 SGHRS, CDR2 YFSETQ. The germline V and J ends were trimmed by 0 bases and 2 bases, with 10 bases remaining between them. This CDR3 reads CASSLEGVVTDTQYF. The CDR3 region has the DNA TGCGCCAGCAGCTTGGAGGGAGTGGTCACAGATACGCAGTATTTT.

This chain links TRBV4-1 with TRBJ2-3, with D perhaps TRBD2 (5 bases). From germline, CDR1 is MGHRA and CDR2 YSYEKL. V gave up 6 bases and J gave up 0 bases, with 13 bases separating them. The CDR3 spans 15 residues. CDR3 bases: TGCGCCAGCAGTTTTTTGCCGGGGAGCACAGATACGCAGTATTTT. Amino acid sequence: CASSFLPGSTDTQYF.

DNA of the CDR3: TGTGCCAGCAACGGGAGGGCGCGCAATCAGCCCCAGCATTTT. This gives the protein CASNGRARNQPQHF. The chain joins TRBV2 to TRBJ1-5; D not resolved. CDR3 length equals 14 residues. Trimming removed 7 bases at V and 2 bases at J, with 12 bases between. Germline V gives CDR1 SNHLY, CDR2 FYNNEI.

The CDR3 DNA follows: TGTGCCAGCAGCTTAGACGGGGGACTAGTCTACGAGCAGTACTTC. Amino acids: CASSLDGGLVYEQYF. The V gene is TRBV7-2, the J gene TRBJ2-7; 8 nucleotides line up with TRBD2. Germline values: CDR1 SGHTA, CDR2 FQGNSA. Unmatched junction bases numbered 5, after V lost 1 base and J lost 3 bases. The CDR3 spans 15 residues. Using reference TRBV7-2 and TRBJ2-7 for the parts outside the CDR3, the full variable domain is GAGVSQSPSNKVTEKGKDVELRCDPISGHTALYWYRQSLGQGLEFLIYFQGNSAPDKSGLPSDRFSAERTGGSVSTLTIQRTQQEDSAVYLCASSLDGGLVYEQYFGPGTRLTVT.

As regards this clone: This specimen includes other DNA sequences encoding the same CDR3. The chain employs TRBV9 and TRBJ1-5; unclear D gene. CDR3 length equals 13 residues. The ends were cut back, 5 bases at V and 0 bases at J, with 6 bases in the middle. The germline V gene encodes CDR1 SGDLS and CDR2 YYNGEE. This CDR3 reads CASSRDSNQPQHF. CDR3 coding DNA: TGTGCCAGCAGTCGGGATAGCAATCAGCCCCAGCATTTT.

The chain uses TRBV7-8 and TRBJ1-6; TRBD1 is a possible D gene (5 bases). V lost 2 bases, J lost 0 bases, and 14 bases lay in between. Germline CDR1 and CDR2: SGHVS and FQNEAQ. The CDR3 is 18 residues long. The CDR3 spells CASSLKGRGSSYNSPLHF. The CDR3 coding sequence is TGTGCCAGCAGCTTAAAAGGGCGGGGGAGCTCCTATAATTCACCCCTCCACTTT.